The present TCR beta chain was sequenced within a study of CXCR3-negative and CXCR3-positive naive CD8 T cells. Study outcomes and limitations: Similar TRBV-TRBJ usage was seen in naive cells (both CXCR3-negative and CXCR3-positive), but memory cells differed.

As to this clonotype: Its antigen remains unknown.

All TRB cDNA libraries came from 5' RACE performed with UMI labels. TCRdb re-called the 5' RACE reads; one entry per CDR3 protein, DNA not given. This table holds about 30,000 distinct CDR3 sequences. The TCR sequence derives from a human donor in good health. Some clones in this sample may be carry-over from other donors' samples. The sequencing input was memory CD8+ T cells from blood.

The CDR3 loop reads CSASEPREANEQFF. The J gene is TRBJ2-1, the V gene TRBV20-1; TCRdb picks TRBD1, but there is no DNA to check that call. The CDR3 totals 14 residues. Looked up from germline, CDR1 is DFQATT and CDR2 is SNEGSKA (reference sequence).